This T cell receptor beta chain was recorded in a study of blood T cell repertoires in COVID-19. Across the whole study: T cells, B-cell-depleted T cells, or PBMCs provided the cDNA or gDNA that served as material.

Sequencing used immunoSEQ multiplex PCR; TCRdb keeps in-frame clones, though not all of them. Of about 480,000 clones listed, 80% to 90% were seen once; the top ten hold roughly 0.9%. Trimming left V 3 bases short and J 1 base short, with 13 bases between. Germline CDR1 is MRHNA and CDR2 is SNTAGT. The CDR3 has 16 amino acids. This clonotype was sampled from a young man with COVID-19, enrolled during active disease. The sample taken for sequencing was peripheral blood. The V and J genes are TRBV6-4 and TRBJ2-1; D call uncertain. The CDR3 DNA follows: TGTGCCAGCAGTGAACTCGCCAGGCATTCCTACAATGAGCAGTTCTTC. Protein product: CASSELARHSYNEQFF.